Listed here are 21 T cell receptor beta chains from one sample, sequenced in a study of control samples from healthy donors and cancer patients. Here immunoSEQ multiplex PCR was the method, and the copy in TCRdb shows in-frame clones only, minus some. The data hold about 190,000 clones, with roughly nine tenths observed a single time. Sequenced: blood. The receptors originated from a man between 25 and 39 years old in good health.

This chain uses TRBV6-4 with TRBJ1-2; D is possibly TRBD1 (5 bases). The CDR3 is 15 residues long. The V gene lost 0 bases and the J gene lost 3 bases, with 11 bases spanning the gap. Germline V CDR1 and CDR2: MRHNA, SNTAGT. CDR3: CASSDSDTTYYGYTF. The CDR3 bases are TGTGCCAGCAGTGACTCGGACACAACCTACTATGGCTACACCTTC.

The V gene is TRBV30, the J gene TRBJ1-3; 11 nucleotides match TRBD1. Germline CDR1 GTSNPN, CDR2 SVGIG (reference sequence). The CDR3 covers 13 residues. The CDR3 region has the DNA TGTGCATCGGACAGGGGGCTCGGGGACACCATATATTTT. Translating gives CASDRGLGDTIYF.

V usage is TRBV20-1 and J usage is TRBJ2-4; D gene ambiguous. V was pared by 6 bases and J by 3 bases, with 6 bases between. CDR1 is DFQATT, CDR2 SNEGSKA, per germline (reference sequence). The CDR3 spans 11 residues. Here the CDR3 reads CSAPVKNIQYF. The DNA for the CDR3 is TGCAGTGCCCCCGTCAAAAACATTCAGTACTTC.

The chain employs TRBV27 and TRBJ2-2; D is unresolved. V was cut by 3 bases and J by 1 base, with 6 bases left in between. CDR1 MNHEY and CDR2 SMNVEV come from the germline V gene (reference sequence). CDR3 size: 14 residues. The chain's CDR3 is CASSLGWNTGELFF. The CDR3 DNA sequence: TGTGCCAGCAGTTTGGGCTGGAACACCGGGGAGCTGTTTTTT.

This clone was found once. This rearrangement joins TRBV29-1 to TRBJ1-1; no clear D. Deletions cut 3 bases from V and 1 base from J, with 9 bases between. The CDR3 runs to 13 residues. The V gene's germline CDR1 is SQVTM and CDR2 ANQGSEA. The CDR3 spells CSVDTGRNTEAFF. The CDR3 DNA sequence: TGCAGCGTTGATACGGGGAGGAACACTGAAGCTTTCTTT.

V is TRBV19 and J is TRBJ1-1, with 7 nucleotides matching TRBD1. This CDR3 has 16 amino acids. CDR1 is LNHDA and CDR2 is SQIVND in the germline V gene (reference sequence). Trimming took 4 bases from V and 6 from J; bases not matched to a gene: 14. The CDR3: CASSTNDRAWTAEAFF. Here the CDR3 DNA reads TGTGCCAGTAGTACTAACGACAGGGCGTGGACCGCTGAAGCTTTCTTT. The full variable domain, rest sourced from reference TRBV19 and TRBJ1-1, is DGGITQSPKYLFRKEGQNVTLSCEQNLNHDAMYWYRQDPGQGLRLIYYSQIVNDFQKGDIAEGYSVSREKKESFPLTVTSAQKNPTAFYLCASSTNDRAWTAEAFFGQGTRLTVV.

The chain has TRBV9 and TRBJ1-3, with TRBD1 matching over 8 bases. J lost 6 bases, V lost 1 base, and 3 bases had no gene match. In germline, CDR1 is SGDLS, CDR2 YYNGEE. This CDR3 is built from 14 residues. CDR3 in DNA: TGTGCCAGCAGCGTATCGACAGGGGTAAACACCATATATTTT. Translated: CASSVSTGVNTIYF.

This clone was recorded once. As DNA, the CDR3 is TGTGCCCGAGATAGCGGGGGGGGCTTCGGGGCCAACGTCCTGACTTTC. Its protein is CARDSGGGFGANVLTF. This rearrangement joins TRBV2 to TRBJ2-6; TRBD2 matches at 11 bases. V shed 11 bases and J 4 bases; nucleotides not matched to a gene: 10. The germline gives CDR1 SNHLY, CDR2 FYNNEI. CDR3 length: 16 amino acids.

This clone was seen just once. V is TRBV6-4 and J is TRBJ1-5; TRBD1 is a possible D gene (6 bases). Looked up from germline, CDR1 is MRHNA and CDR2 is SNTAGT. This CDR3 has 16 amino acids. Trimming cost V 6 bases and J 0 bases, with 15 bases left between them. CDR3 region: CASRPGQSYSNQPQHF. Written as DNA, the CDR3 is TGTGCCAGCAGGCCCGGACAGAGTTATAGCAATCAGCCCCAGCATTTT.

This sequence joins TRBV3-1 (or the pseudogene TRBV3-2) and TRBJ1-6, with TRBD1 identical over 7 bases. After removal of 1 base from V and 9 bases from J, the junction contained 9 bases not matched to a gene. This CDR3 has 16 residues. The germline gives CDR1 LGHDT, CDR2 YNNKEL (reference sequence). CDR3 coding DNA: TGTGCCAGCAGCCAAGGGACTTTGGGGACAGTTTCACCCCTCCACTTT. This codes for CASSQGTLGTVSPLHF.

The CDR3 sequence: CASSQVQGVTDTQYF. DNA for the CDR3: TGCGCCAGCAGCCAAGTTCAGGGGGTGACAGATACGCAGTATTTT. The chain is built from TRBV4-1 and TRBJ2-3; 7 bases fit TRBD1. After removal of 1 base from V and 3 bases from J, the junction contained 4 bases not matched to a gene. Germline V gives CDR1 MGHRA, CDR2 YSYEKL. This CDR3 contains 15 residues.

CDR3 sequence: CASSYVGQGVYEQYF. The CDR3 DNA reads as TGTGCCAGCAGTTACGTCGGGCAGGGTGTCTACGAGCAGTACTTC. The V and J genes are TRBV6-5 and TRBJ2-7; possible D gene TRBD1, 5 bases. The CDR3 is made up of 15 amino acids. Trimming took off 2 bases at V and 3 bases at J, with 14 bases between the two ends. CDR1 is MNHEY, CDR2 SVGAGI, per germline.

The chain employs TRBV15 and TRBJ2-3; D is possibly TRBD2 (5 bases). Deletions cut 0 bases from V and 2 bases from J, with 12 bases between. Germline V gene sequence: CDR1 LNHNV, CDR2 YYDKDF (reference sequence). The CDR3 sequence is 16 residues long. CDR3 DNA sequence: TGTGCCACCAGCAGAGATCGGGGAGCCTACACAGATACGCAGTATTTT. This translates into CATSRDRGAYTDTQYF. Looking up the rest from reference TRBV15 and TRBJ2-3 gives the full variable domain: DAMVIQNPRYQVTQFGKPVTLSCSQTLNHNVMYWYQQKSSQAPKLLFHYYDKDFNNEADTPDNFQSRRPNTSFCFLDIRSPGLGDTAMYLCATSRDRGAYTDTQYFGPGTRLTVL.

The V call is TRBV21-1, the J call TRBJ2-2; TRBD1 is the table's D call and was not checked against the DNA. TRBV21-1 is classified as a pseudogene. The CDR3 consists of 16 residues. The CDR3 DNA sequence: TGTGCCAGCAGCGGGGAACAGGGTTGTGGCACCGGGGAGCTGTTTTTT. Translated, it gives CASSGEQGCGTGELFF.

V gene TRBV5-6 combines with J gene TRBJ2-2; D is perhaps TRBD1 (8 bases). The CDR3 length is 15 residues. Trimming left V 0 bases short and J 6 bases short, with 12 bases between. The germline V gene encodes CDR1 SGHDT and CDR2 YYEEEE. CDR3 sequence: CASSLGTGRAGELFF. The CDR3 region has the DNA TGTGCCAGCAGCTTGGGGACAGGGAGGGCCGGGGAGCTGTTTTTT.

V is TRBV3-1 (or the pseudogene TRBV3-2) and J is TRBJ1-3, with 7 bases matching TRBD1. V was pared by 4 bases and J by 1 base, with 1 base of the junction left unmatched. The germline CDR1 and CDR2 sequences are LGHDT and YNNKEL (reference sequence). The CDR3 covers 14 residues. The CDR3 sequence: CASSPTGSGNTIYF. CDR3 nucleotides: TGTGCCAGCAGCCCGACAGGGTCTGGAAACACCATATATTTT.

The rearrangement joins TRBV5-6 to TRBJ1-4; TRBD1 agrees at 7 bases. V gave up 4 bases and J gave up 1 base; unmatched junction bases: 16. The germline V gene has CDR1 SGHDT and CDR2 YYEEEE. The CDR3 has 19 residues. CDR3 in DNA: TGTGCCAGCAGCAACGAACGACAGGGAAACGGCGGAACTAATGAAAAACTGTTTTTT. It codes for CASSNERQGNGGTNEKLFF.

The genes are TRBV6-5 and TRBJ1-3, with D perhaps matching TRBD1 (5 bases). The CDR3 length is 15 residues. Between the trimmed V and J ends, which lost 5 bases and 0 bases, there was a span of 11 bases. Germline values: CDR1 MNHEY, CDR2 SVGAGI. CDR3 DNA sequence: TGTGCCAGCAGTACGGGACGGTTCTCTGGAAACACCATATATTTT. This codes for CASSTGRFSGNTIYF.

The chain uses TRBV5-1 and TRBJ2-2; D remains ambiguous. Trimming took 0 bases from V and 1 from J, leaving 10 bases between them. This CDR3 is 16 amino acids long. Per germline, CDR1 SGHRS and CDR2 YFSETQ. The CDR3 nucleotides are TGCGCCAGCAGCTTGGGCCGATTACAGAACACCGGGGAGCTGTTTTTT. Its protein is CASSLGRLQNTGELFF.

The genes are TRBV19 and TRBJ1-4, with D unclear. Trimming stripped 8 bases from V and 5 bases from J, with 15 bases between. Germline V lookup: CDR1 LNHDA, CDR2 SQIVND (reference sequence). This CDR3 has 14 amino acids. CDR3 sequence reads: CASLASGLNEKLFF. CDR3 coding DNA: TGTGCCAGTTTGGCCTCCGGTCTAAATGAAAAACTGTTTTTT.

The rearrangement uses TRBV2 and TRBJ2-3; 8 positions agree with TRBD2. The V and J ends lost 4 bases and 4 bases, in that order; junction bases with no gene match: 10. Germline CDR1 SNHLY, CDR2 FYNNEI. This CDR3 is 16 amino acids long. This CDR3 reads CASSVVSGVSSDTQYF. Written as DNA, the CDR3 is TGTGCCAGCAGTGTAGTTAGCGGGGTTTCATCAGATACGCAGTATTTT.